A selection of T cell receptor beta chains follows, all from one sample in a study of CD8 T cells in Susac syndrome. Via MiXCR, TCRdb re-called the immunoSEQ multiplex PCR reads, giving one row per CDR3 protein. The sample contains around 140,000 distinct CDR3 sequences, around 75% of which appear only once. The sample consisted of CD8+ T cells from PBMCs. The receptors derive from a human donor with multiple sclerosis. Each CDR3 is given with its conserved first and last residue. The order of the fields is D gene, clone size, V gene, J gene, CDR3 DNA, CDR3 protein. The D gene is left open where the match is weak. Rows may omit the clone size; those that give it use once, few, many or a size class.

>NA|once|TRBV25-1|TRBJ2-1
TGTGCCAGCAGTGGCTGGGACACCTACAATGAGCAGTTCTTC
CASSGWDTYNEQFF
>NA|NA|TRBV29-1|TRBJ2-2
TGCAGCGTTGTGGCCGGGGCGAGAAACACCGGGGAGCTGTTTTTT
CSVVAGARNTGELFF
>NA|NA|TRBV12-3/TRBV12-4|TRBJ1-1
TGTGCCAGCAGATCGCCCCGGGGGGTCACTGAAGCTTTCTTT
CASRSPRGVTEAFF
>NA|NA|TRBV6-5|TRBJ2-1
TGTGCCAGCAGTTACTCTCTAGGGGAACGGTTCTTC
CASSYSLGERFF
>NA|NA|TRBV11-2|TRBJ2-7
TGTGCCAGCAGCGAGGTCGGGGGCTCCTACGAGCAGTACTTC
CASSEVGGSYEQYF
>NA|NA|TRBV4-2|TRBJ1-6
TGTGCCAGCAGTCTTGTAGGGGAGGATAATTCACCCCTCCACTTT
CASSLVGEDNSPLHF
>TRBD1|NA|TRBV29-1|TRBJ2-7
TGCAGCGTTGGAGACAGGGGCCACGAGCAGTACTTC
CSVGDRGHEQYF
>NA|NA|TRBV19|TRBJ1-2
TGTGCCAGTAGTATAGATATCGAGGGGATGGAGCGCGGCTACACCTTC
CASSIDIEGMERGYTF
>NA|NA|TRBV29-1|TRBJ1-3
TGCAGCGTTGAAGATCGAGGGGATGCCTCTGGAAACACCATATATTTT
CSVEDRGDASGNTIYF
>NA|few|TRBV6-4|TRBJ1-2
TGTGCCAGCAGCAGAAACCCACAGGGCTACCTCGCCCAGACGTCGGGTGGTGGCTACACCTTC
CASSRNPQGYLAQTSGGGYTF
>TRBD2|few|TRBV6-2/TRBV6-3|TRBJ2-1
TGTGCCAGCAGTGAGGGACTAGCGGGAGCGGCGGATGAGCAGTTCTTC
CASSEGLAGAADEQFF
>NA|NA|TRBV7-3|TRBJ2-1
TGTGCCAGCAGCTTTTCATCCGCCTCGGTGAGCTCCTACAATGAGCAGTTCTTC
CASSFSSASVSSYNEQFF
>NA|once|TRBV7-9|TRBJ1-1
TGTGCCAGCAGCTTAGGGGGCATGGGGACTGAAGCTTTCTTT
CASSLGGMGTEAFF
>NA|NA|TRBV27|TRBJ1-1
TGTGCCAGCAGTTTCTCAGCGCTCACGAACACTGAAGCTTTCTTT
CASSFSALTNTEAFF
>NA|NA|TRBV7-9|TRBJ1-2
TGTGCCAGCAGCTCGGGGGGGAGCTATGGCTACACCTTC
CASSSGGSYGYTF
>NA|NA|TRBV7-9|TRBJ2-1
TGTGCCAGCAGCCCCTTGGGCGGCAGCTCCTACAATGAGCAGTTCTTC
CASSPLGGSSYNEQFF
>NA|NA|TRBV29-1|TRBJ2-7
TGCAGCGTTGAAGTCAGGGACGAGCAGTACTTC
CSVEVRDEQYF
>TRBD1|NA|TRBV7-6|TRBJ1-6
TGTGCCAGCAGCCCTGGGACAGGGGCGGATTCACCCCTCCACTTT
CASSPGTGADSPLHF
>TRBD1|NA|TRBV28|TRBJ2-5
TGTGCCAGCAGTCAAACAGGGGGCGAGGAGACCCAGTACTTC
CASSQTGGEETQYF
>NA|NA|TRBV20-1|TRBJ2-3
TGCAGTTCCCCCGATGAGGCGGGGGCTCTCGGCACAGATACGCAGTATTTT
CSSPDEAGALGTDTQYF
>TRBD1|NA|TRBV7-6|TRBJ1-2
TGTGCCAGCAGCCATCAGGGGGGGTTCTATGGCTACACCTTC
CASSHQGGFYGYTF
>NA|NA|TRBV7-9|TRBJ1-1
TGTGCCAGCAGCTATACCGTGCCGGGGGACACTGAAGCTTTCTTT
CASSYTVPGDTEAFF
>NA|once|TRBV19|TRBJ2-1
TGTGCCAGTAGTTTTCTCGACAGCATGCTCTTC
CASSFLDSMLF
>TRBD1|NA|TRBV30|TRBJ1-2
TGTGCCTGGAGTCCTAAACAGGGGGTGAAAGGCTACACCTTC
CAWSPKQGVKGYTF
>TRBD1|NA|TRBV7-9|TRBJ1-4
TGTGCCAGCAGCTCCCCCGGGACAGGGGACGAAAAACTGTTTTTT
CASSSPGTGDEKLFF
>NA|NA|TRBV19|TRBJ1-5
TGTGCCAGTAGTATTAACAGTGATCAGCCCCAGCATTTT
CASSINSDQPQHF
>NA|NA|TRBV19|TRBJ1-1
TGTGCCACCAGAGAAGACAGAGCGAACACTGAAGCTTTCTTT
CATREDRANTEAFF
>NA|NA|TRBV27|TRBJ1-2
TGTGCCAGCAGTCGCGGGCCCTTTAATGGCTACACCTTC
CASSRGPFNGYTF
>NA|NA|TRBV19|TRBJ1-1
TGTGCCAGTAGTACCCCCCGATACGGGGGTGAAGCTTTCTTT
CASSTPRYGGEAFF